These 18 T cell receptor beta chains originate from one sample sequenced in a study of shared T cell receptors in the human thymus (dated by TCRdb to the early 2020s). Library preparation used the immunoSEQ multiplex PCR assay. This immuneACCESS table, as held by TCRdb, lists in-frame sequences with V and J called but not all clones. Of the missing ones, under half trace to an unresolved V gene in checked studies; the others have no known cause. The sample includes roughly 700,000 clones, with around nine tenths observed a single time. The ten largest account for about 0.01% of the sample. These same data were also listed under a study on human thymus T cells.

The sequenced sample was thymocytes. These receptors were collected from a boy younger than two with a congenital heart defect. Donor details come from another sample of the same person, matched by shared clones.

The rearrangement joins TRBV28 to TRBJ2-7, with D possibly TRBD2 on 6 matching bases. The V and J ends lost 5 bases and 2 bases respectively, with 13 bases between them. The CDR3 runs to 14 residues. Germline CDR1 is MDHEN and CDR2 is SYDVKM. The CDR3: CASSHTGLTYEQYF. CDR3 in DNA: TGTGCCAGCAGTCACACTGGACTAACCTACGAGCAGTACTTC.

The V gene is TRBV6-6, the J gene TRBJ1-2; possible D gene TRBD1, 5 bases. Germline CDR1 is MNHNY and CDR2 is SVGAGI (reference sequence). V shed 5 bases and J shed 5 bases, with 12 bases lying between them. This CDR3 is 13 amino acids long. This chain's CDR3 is CASSKTELYGYTF. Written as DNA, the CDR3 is TGTGCCAGCAGTAAGACAGAGCTTTATGGCTACACCTTC.

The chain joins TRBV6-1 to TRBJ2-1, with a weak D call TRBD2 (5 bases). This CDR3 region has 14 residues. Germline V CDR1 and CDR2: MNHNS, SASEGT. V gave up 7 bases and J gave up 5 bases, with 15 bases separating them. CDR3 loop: CASIGGSTNNEQFF. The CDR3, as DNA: TGTGCCAGCATCGGCGGGTCCACTAACAATGAGCAGTTCTTC.

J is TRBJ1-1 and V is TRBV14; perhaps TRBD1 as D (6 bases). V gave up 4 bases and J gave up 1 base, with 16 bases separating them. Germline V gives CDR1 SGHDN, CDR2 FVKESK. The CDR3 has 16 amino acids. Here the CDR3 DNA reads TGTGCCAGCAGCCGAGATCCGGGACACTCGAACACTGAAGCTTTCTTT. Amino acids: CASSRDPGHSNTEAFF.

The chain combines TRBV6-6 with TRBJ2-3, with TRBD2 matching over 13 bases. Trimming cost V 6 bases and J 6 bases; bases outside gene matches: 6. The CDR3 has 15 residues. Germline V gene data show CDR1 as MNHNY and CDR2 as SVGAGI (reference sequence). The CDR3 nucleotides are TGTGCCAGCAGGCGACTAGCGGGAGGAAGGGATACGCAGTATTTT. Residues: CASRRLAGGRDTQYF.

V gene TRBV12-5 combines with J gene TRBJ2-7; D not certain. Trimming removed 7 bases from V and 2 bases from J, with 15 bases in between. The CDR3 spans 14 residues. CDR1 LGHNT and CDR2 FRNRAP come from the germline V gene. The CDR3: CASETTERPYEQYF. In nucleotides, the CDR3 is TGTGCTAGTGAAACGACGGAGAGGCCCTACGAGCAGTACTTC.

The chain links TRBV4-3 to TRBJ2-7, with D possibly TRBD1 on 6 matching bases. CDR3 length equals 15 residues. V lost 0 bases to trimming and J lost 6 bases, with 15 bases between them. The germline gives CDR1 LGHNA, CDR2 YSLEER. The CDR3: CASSQDGQPIGEQYF. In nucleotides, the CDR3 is TGCGCCAGCAGCCAAGATGGACAGCCCATAGGCGAGCAGTACTTC.

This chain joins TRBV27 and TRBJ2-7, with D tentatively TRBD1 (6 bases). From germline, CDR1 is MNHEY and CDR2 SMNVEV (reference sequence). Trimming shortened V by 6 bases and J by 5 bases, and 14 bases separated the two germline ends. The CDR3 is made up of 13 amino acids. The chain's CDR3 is CASRGKGVHEQYF. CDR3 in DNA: TGTGCCAGCAGGGGGAAGGGGGTCCACGAGCAGTACTTC.

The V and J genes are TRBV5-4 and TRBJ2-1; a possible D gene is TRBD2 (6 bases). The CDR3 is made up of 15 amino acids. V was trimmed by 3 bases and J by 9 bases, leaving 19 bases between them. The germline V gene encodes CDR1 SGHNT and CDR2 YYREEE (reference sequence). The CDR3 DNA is TGTGCCAGCAGCTCGATTTCGACTAGGGGCCGTGAGCAGTTCTTC. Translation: CASSSISTRGREQFF. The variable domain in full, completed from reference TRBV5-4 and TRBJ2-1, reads ETGVTQSPTHLIKTRGQQVTLRCSSQSGHNTVSWYQQALGQGPQFIFQYYREEENGRGNFPPRFSGLQFPNYSSELNVNALELDDSALYLCASSSISTRGREQFFGPGTRLTVL.

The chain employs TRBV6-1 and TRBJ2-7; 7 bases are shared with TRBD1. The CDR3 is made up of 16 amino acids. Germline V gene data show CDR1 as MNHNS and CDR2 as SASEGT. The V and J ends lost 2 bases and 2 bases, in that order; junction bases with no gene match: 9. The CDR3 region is CASSESSRGIPYEQYF. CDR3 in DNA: TGTGCCAGCAGTGAATCTTCCAGGGGGATCCCCTACGAGCAGTACTTC.

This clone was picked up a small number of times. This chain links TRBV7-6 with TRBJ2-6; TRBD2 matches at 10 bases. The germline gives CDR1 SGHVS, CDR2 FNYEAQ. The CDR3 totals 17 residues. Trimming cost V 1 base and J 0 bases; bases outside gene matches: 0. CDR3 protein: CASSLGLAGSGANVLTF. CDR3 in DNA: TGTGCCAGCAGCTTAGGACTAGCGGGCTCTGGGGCCAACGTCCTGACTTTC.

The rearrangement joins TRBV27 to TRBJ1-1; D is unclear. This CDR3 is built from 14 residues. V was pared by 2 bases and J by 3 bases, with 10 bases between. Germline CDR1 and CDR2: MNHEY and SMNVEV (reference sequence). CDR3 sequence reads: CASSLHSPDTEAFF. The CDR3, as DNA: TGTGCCAGCAGTTTACACAGCCCTGACACTGAAGCTTTCTTT.

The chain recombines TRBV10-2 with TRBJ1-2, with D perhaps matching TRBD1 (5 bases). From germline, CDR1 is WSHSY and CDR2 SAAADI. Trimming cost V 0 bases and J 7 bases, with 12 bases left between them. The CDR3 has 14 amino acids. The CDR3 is CASSESAPRGGYTF. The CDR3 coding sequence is TGCGCCAGCAGTGAGTCGGCCCCAAGGGGTGGCTACACCTTC.

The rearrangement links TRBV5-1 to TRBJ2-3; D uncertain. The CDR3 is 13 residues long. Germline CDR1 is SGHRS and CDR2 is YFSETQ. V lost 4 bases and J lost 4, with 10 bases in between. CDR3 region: CASSPRWADTQYF. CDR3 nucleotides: TGCGCCAGCAGCCCCAGGTGGGCAGATACGCAGTATTTT.

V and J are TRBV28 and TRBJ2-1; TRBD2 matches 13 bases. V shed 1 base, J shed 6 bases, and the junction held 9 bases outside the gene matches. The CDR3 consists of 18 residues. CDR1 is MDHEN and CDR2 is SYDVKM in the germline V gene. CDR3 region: CASSLSQTSGRRSNEQFF. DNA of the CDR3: TGTGCCAGCAGTTTATCCCAGACTAGCGGGAGGCGGTCCAATGAGCAGTTCTTC.

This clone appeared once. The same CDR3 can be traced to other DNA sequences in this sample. The CDR3 DNA reads as TGCAGTGCTAGTAGGGGTAACACCATATATTTT. Its protein product is CSASRGNTIYF. The chain couples TRBV20-1 to TRBJ1-3; D may be TRBD1 (5 bases). The CDR3 runs 11 residues. Trimming cost V 3 bases and J 7 bases, with 7 bases left between them. Germline V CDR1 and CDR2: DFQATT, SNEGSKA (reference sequence).

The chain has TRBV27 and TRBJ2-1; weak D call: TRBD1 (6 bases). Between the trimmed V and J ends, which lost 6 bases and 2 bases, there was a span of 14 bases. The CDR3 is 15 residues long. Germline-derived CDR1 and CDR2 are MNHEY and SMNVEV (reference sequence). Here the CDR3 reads CASRQYRAAYNEQFF. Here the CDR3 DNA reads TGTGCCAGCAGGCAATACAGGGCTGCCTACAATGAGCAGTTCTTC.

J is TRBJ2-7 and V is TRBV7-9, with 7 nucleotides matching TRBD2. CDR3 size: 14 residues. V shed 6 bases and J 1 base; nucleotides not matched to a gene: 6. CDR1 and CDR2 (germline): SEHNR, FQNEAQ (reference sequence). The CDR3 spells CASSYGLDSYEQYF. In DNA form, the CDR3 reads TGTGCCAGCAGTTACGGACTAGATTCCTACGAGCAGTACTTC.